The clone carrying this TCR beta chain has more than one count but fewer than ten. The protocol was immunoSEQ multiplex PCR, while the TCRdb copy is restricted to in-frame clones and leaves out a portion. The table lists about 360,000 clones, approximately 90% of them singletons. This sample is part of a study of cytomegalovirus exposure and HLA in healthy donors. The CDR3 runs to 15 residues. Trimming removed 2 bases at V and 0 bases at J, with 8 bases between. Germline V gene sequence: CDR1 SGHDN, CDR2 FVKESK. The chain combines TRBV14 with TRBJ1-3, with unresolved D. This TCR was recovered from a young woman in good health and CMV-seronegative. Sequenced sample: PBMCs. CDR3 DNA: TGTGCCAGCAGCCAATGGAGGAGCTCTGGAAACACCATATATTTT. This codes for CASSQWRSSGNTIYF.